The rows below give T cell receptor beta chains drawn from one sample of a study of beta chain features in type 1 diabetes. Assay: immunoSEQ multiplex PCR; the TCRdb copy retains only in-frame clones and omits some. The table includes around 260,000 clones, about 23% detected once. Sequences were obtained from naive CD4+ T cells from blood. The source of these receptors is a woman younger than 45 with type 1 diabetes. The CDR3 runs from the conserved cysteine through the conserved F or W. A D gene is named only where the DNA matches it firmly. A clone size is listed for some rows: how often the clone was seen (once, few, many), or a class if it is expanded.

j_call: TRBJ2-1; clone_size: few; d_call: TRBD2; v_call: TRBV9; cdr3_nt: TGTGCCAGCAGCGTAGATAAAGGGGCTAGCGGCCGCGAGCAGTTCTTC; cdr3_aa: CASSVDKGASGREQFF
j_call: TRBJ2-1; clone_size: few; d_call: NA; v_call: TRBV30; cdr3_nt: TGTGCCTGGAGTGTACTTGGGGAGTATTCCTACAATGAGCAGTTCTTC; cdr3_aa: CAWSVLGEYSYNEQFF
j_call: TRBJ2-7; clone_size: NA; d_call: TRBD1; v_call: TRBV29-1; cdr3_nt: TGCAGCATTGGGACAGACTACGAGCAGTACTTC; cdr3_aa: CSIGTDYEQYF
j_call: TRBJ1-1; clone_size: NA; d_call: NA; v_call: TRBV29-1; cdr3_nt: TGCAGCGGGGGCAGCCAGAACACTGAAGCTTTCTTT; cdr3_aa: CSGGSQNTEAFF
j_call: TRBJ2-1; clone_size: NA; d_call: NA; v_call: TRBV29-1; cdr3_nt: TGCAGCGTTGACCAGGGGGGCGGATACAATGAGCAGTTCTTC; cdr3_aa: CSVDQGGGYNEQFF
j_call: TRBJ2-7; clone_size: NA; d_call: TRBD2; v_call: TRBV5-1; cdr3_nt: TGCGCCAGCAGCTTCTTAGCGGGAGTGTCCTACGAGCAGTACTTC; cdr3_aa: CASSFLAGVSYEQYF
j_call: TRBJ2-7; clone_size: NA; d_call: NA; v_call: TRBV30; cdr3_nt: TGTGCCTGGTCACTCTCCTACGAGCAGTACTTC; cdr3_aa: CAWSLSYEQYF
j_call: TRBJ2-5; clone_size: NA; d_call: NA; v_call: TRBV2; cdr3_nt: TGTGCCAGCAGGCTGTTCGGTTTAGATCAAGAGACCCAGTACTTC; cdr3_aa: CASRLFGLDQETQYF
j_call: TRBJ2-3; clone_size: NA; d_call: TRBD2; v_call: TRBV18; cdr3_nt: TGTGCCAGCTCACCACCGGGGTTAGCGGGAAGCACAGATACGCAGTATTTT; cdr3_aa: CASSPPGLAGSTDTQYF
j_call: TRBJ2-4; clone_size: few; d_call: NA; v_call: TRBV5-1; cdr3_nt: TGCGCCAGCAGCTTGGTTCCGGGGGACATTCAGTACTTC; cdr3_aa: CASSLVPGDIQYF
j_call: TRBJ1-1; clone_size: NA; d_call: NA; v_call: TRBV18; cdr3_nt: TGTGCCAGCGTTGGCCGCTGGGGAGGTGAGAACACTGAAGCTTTCTTT; cdr3_aa: CASVGRWGGENTEAFF
j_call: TRBJ2-7; clone_size: NA; d_call: NA; v_call: TRBV5-4; cdr3_nt: TGTGCCAGCAAAGGGGGGGATTTGGGCGAGCAGTACTTC; cdr3_aa: CASKGGDLGEQYF
j_call: TRBJ2-7; clone_size: few; d_call: TRBD1; v_call: TRBV18; cdr3_nt: TGTGCCAGCTCAGTCCGGGACAGGTTCTACGAGCAGTACTTC; cdr3_aa: CASSVRDRFYEQYF
j_call: TRBJ1-1; clone_size: few; d_call: TRBD1; v_call: TRBV10-3; cdr3_nt: TGTGCCATCAGTGAGTCGACAGGGGATATTGGTGAAGCTTTCTTT; cdr3_aa: CAISESTGDIGEAFF
j_call: TRBJ2-3; clone_size: NA; d_call: TRBD2; v_call: TRBV30; cdr3_nt: TGTGCCGGGGGAGGGGAGGGCACAGATACGCAGTATTTT; cdr3_aa: CAGGGEGTDTQYF